The 23 T cell receptor beta chains given below trace back to one sample, sequenced in a study of cytomegalovirus exposure and HLA in healthy donors. Use of 60 Vbeta and 13 Jbeta primers characterized the PCR. Sequencing was performed with immunoSEQ multiplex PCR; in TCRdb, only in-frame clones are kept and a portion is missing. The repertoire holds under 100,000 clones, with over 75% as singletons. The material sequenced was PBMCs. The receptors come from a boy between 10 and 17 years old in good health and CMV-seronegative.

The chain recombines TRBV6-5 with TRBJ1-6, with 7 bases matching TRBD1. Germline CDR1 reads MNHEY; CDR2 reads SVGAGI. Losses at the gene ends were 6 bases for V and 5 bases for J; bases not matched to a gene: 7. The CDR3 contains 15 residues. CDR3 region: CASSPRDRDNSPLHF. CDR3 nucleotide sequence: TGTGCCAGCAGCCCCCGGGACAGAGATAATTCACCCCTCCACTTT.

V and J are TRBV25-1 and TRBJ1-3; tentative D call: TRBD1 (6 bases). CDR3 size: 15 residues. V lost 4 bases to trimming and J lost 1 base, with 11 bases between them. From germline, CDR1 is MGHDK and CDR2 SYGVNS. CDR3 sequence: CASSGVGASGNTIYF. The CDR3 region has the DNA TGTGCCAGCAGTGGGGTGGGGGCGTCTGGAAACACCATATATTTT.

This chain connects TRBV5-5 to TRBJ1-2; D not certain. This CDR3 spans 13 amino acids. Trimming took 2 bases from V and 2 from J, leaving 7 bases between them. Germline assignment: CDR1 SGHKS and CDR2 YYEKEE (reference sequence). The chain's CDR3 is CASSFTGNYGYTF. For the CDR3, the DNA is TGTGCCAGCAGCTTTACGGGGAACTATGGCTACACCTTC.

The CDR3 DNA follows: TGTGCCAGCAGTTACGCGGTGCGGAACACTGAAGCTTTCTTT. It is translated as CASSYAVRNTEAFF. V and J are TRBV6-6 and TRBJ1-1; D not resolved. The CDR3 runs to 14 residues. The germline CDR1 and CDR2 sequences are MNHNY and SVGAGI (reference sequence). Trimming took off 2 bases at V and 1 base at J, with 8 bases between the two ends.

In regard to this clone: One end of the junction varies from germline; a read error may be responsible. This chain joins TRBV20-1 and TRBJ2-5; D unclear. Germline loops: CDR1 DFQATT, CDR2 SNEGSKA (reference sequence). The CDR3 extends over 10 amino acids. CDR3 bases: TGCAGTGCTAGATCAGGCCCCTCGCACTTC. Its translation is CSARSGPSHF.

The chain couples TRBV10-2 to TRBJ1-5; a weak D match, TRBD1 (6 bases). Trimming cost V 6 bases and J 6 bases, with 12 bases left between them. The CDR3 is made up of 13 amino acids. CDR1 is WSHSY and CDR2 is SAAADI in the germline V gene. Written as DNA, the CDR3 is TGCGCCAGCAGCTCAGGGGCAGGTCAGCCCCAGCATTTT. It yields the protein CASSSGAGQPQHF.

The V gene is TRBV7-9, the J gene TRBJ1-1; D may be TRBD1 (6 bases). CDR1 is SEHNR, CDR2 FQNEAQ, per germline (reference sequence). This CDR3 spans 16 amino acids. Deletions cut 4 bases from V and 3 bases from J, with 18 bases between. The CDR3 DNA reads TGTGCCAGCAGCTCCCTTTCACGGGGGGCTTACACTGAAGCTTTCTTT. Amino acid sequence: CASSSLSRGAYTEAFF. Supplemented by reference TRBV7-9 and TRBJ1-1, the full variable domain reads DTGVSQNPRHKITKRGQNVTFRCDPISEHNRLYWYRQTLGQGPEFLTYFQNEAQLEKSRLLSDRFSAERPKGSFSTLEIQRTEQGDSAMYLCASSSLSRGAYTEAFFGQGTRLTVV.

The count of this clone is one. The V gene is TRBV7-6, the J gene TRBJ1-5; D not resolved. Trimming stripped 0 bases from V and 5 bases from J, with 5 bases between. Germline V gene lookup returns CDR1 SGHVS and CDR2 FNYEAQ. The CDR3 is 13 amino acids. CDR3 in DNA: TGTGCCAGCAGCTTAGCGGCGGATCAGCCCCAGCATTTT. Residues: CASSLAADQPQHF.

This sequence joins TRBV5-1 and TRBJ1-1; the match to TRBD1 covers 7 bases. J lost 6 bases, V lost 0 bases, and 8 bases had no gene match. This CDR3 has 15 residues. CDR1 is SGHRS and CDR2 is YFSETQ in the germline V gene. The CDR3 bases are TGCGCCAGCAGCTTGGACAGGGGTAGGGTGCCTGAAGCTTTCTTT. It specifies CASSLDRGRVPEAFF.

The chain combines TRBV28 with TRBJ2-5; D remains ambiguous. CDR3 length: 14 amino acids. The germline V gene has CDR1 MDHEN and CDR2 SYDVKM. V lost 3 bases and J 2 bases, leaving 10 bases between the germline ends. In DNA, the CDR3 is TGTGCCAGCAGTTTTACAGAATTACAAGAGACCCAGTACTTC. Translated: CASSFTELQETQYF.

The table lists this clone with a few counts. This chain uses TRBV6-5 with TRBJ2-2, with D unclear. This CDR3 comprises 14 residues. Germline CDR1 is MNHEY and CDR2 is SVGAGI. V lost 3 bases to trimming and J lost 4 bases, with 9 bases between them. CDR3 amino acids: CASSYFTATGELFF. The DNA of the CDR3 is TGTGCCAGCAGTTATTTTACAGCCACCGGGGAGCTGTTTTTT.

In this sample, this clone turned up once. The gene calls are TRBV28 and TRBJ2-4; D ambiguous. The CDR3 length is 15 residues. With 5 bases removed from V and 0 bases from J, the gap between germline ends came to 11 bases. Germline CDR1 is MDHEN and CDR2 is SYDVKM. The CDR3 coding sequence is TGTGCCAGCAGTCCGACATCGCTAGCCAAAAACATTCAGTACTTC. It is translated as CASSPTSLAKNIQYF.

This clone was seen a few times. In DNA, the CDR3 is TGTGCCTGGTGCCGGGACACGGAGGAAAAACTGTTTTTT. Protein product: CAWCRDTEEKLFF. The chain employs TRBV30 and TRBJ1-4; perhaps TRBD1 as D (6 bases). The CDR3 spans 13 residues. V dropped 5 bases and J dropped 8 bases, with 15 bases sitting between them. In germline, CDR1 is GTSNPN, CDR2 SVGIG (reference sequence).

This clone was recorded a few times. V and J are TRBV27 and TRBJ1-4; 7 bases are a match to TRBD1. The CDR3 loop spans 14 amino acids. Germline CDR1 is MNHEY and CDR2 is SMNVEV (reference sequence). After removal of 1 base from V and 5 bases from J, the junction contained 1 base not matched to a gene. CDR3 protein: CASSLWGQNEKLFF. The CDR3 DNA is TGTGCCAGCAGTTTATGGGGACAGAATGAAAAACTGTTTTTT.

The chain uses TRBV4-1 and TRBJ1-1, with D uncertain. CDR1 and CDR2 (germline): MGHRA, YSYEKL. This CDR3 is 12 amino acids long. Trimming removed 4 bases at V and 11 bases at J, with 14 bases between. DNA of the CDR3: TGCGCCAGCAGCCCCGGCGGCGGAGGGGCTTTCTTT. This codes for CASSPGGGGAFF.

This rearrangement joins TRBV5-1 to TRBJ1-2; D possibly corresponds to TRBD1 (6 bases). The CDR3 spans 15 residues. Germline lookup yields CDR1 SGHRS and CDR2 YFSETQ. V lost 4 bases to trimming and J lost 4 bases, with 17 bases between them. CDR3 sequence: CASSPSAGGAYGYTF. The CDR3 DNA sequence: TGCGCCAGCAGCCCCTCGGCGGGGGGCGCCTATGGCTACACCTTC. The entire variable domain, with the rest obtained from reference TRBV5-1 and TRBJ1-2, is as follows: KAGVTQTPRYLIKTRGQQVTLSCSPISGHRSVSWYQQTPGQGLQFLFEYFSETQRNKGNFPGRFSGRQFSNSRSEMNVSTLELGDSALYLCASSPSAGGAYGYTFGSGTRLTVV.

The V call is TRBV25-1, the J call TRBJ1-6; D possibly corresponds to TRBD1 (6 bases). V lost 1 base to trimming and J lost 15 bases, with 10 bases between them. Germline values: CDR1 MGHDK, CDR2 SYGVNS. This CDR3 has 12 amino acids. DNA for the CDR3: TGTGCCAGCAGTGAATTGGAACAGGGCCTCCACTTT. This sequence encodes CASSELEQGLHF.

The gene calls are TRBV7-9 and TRBJ2-7, with 8 bases aligning to TRBD1. Germline assignment: CDR1 SEHNR and CDR2 FQNEAQ (reference sequence). The CDR3 runs to 15 residues. After removal of 3 bases from V and 3 bases from J, the junction contained 7 bases not matched to a gene. The CDR3 region is CASSLTGTGHYEQYF. The DNA of the CDR3 is TGTGCCAGCAGCTTGACCGGGACAGGCCACTACGAGCAGTACTTC.

This clone was counted a few times. The genes are TRBV27 and TRBJ1-2, with 9 positions matching TRBD1. The V gene end was trimmed by 8 bases and the J gene end by 5 bases; junction bases not matched to a gene: 3. There are 12 residues in the CDR3. Germline values: CDR1 MNHEY, CDR2 SMNVEV (reference sequence). CDR3: CASLDRGYGYTF. The CDR3 DNA is TGTGCCAGCCTGGACAGGGGATATGGCTACACCTTC.

The chain has TRBV30 and TRBJ1-3; TRBD1 matches 7 bases. V gave up 4 bases and J gave up 11 bases; unmatched junction bases: 5. The germline CDR1 and CDR2 sequences are GTSNPN and SVGIG (reference sequence). The CDR3 totals 11 residues. The CDR3 loop reads CAWKIQGPIYF. CDR3 in DNA: TGTGCCTGGAAAATACAGGGGCCCATATATTTT.

This clone has more than one count but fewer than ten. This rearrangement joins TRBV19 to TRBJ2-1, with 7 bases aligning to TRBD1. The CDR3 has 14 residues. V dropped 5 bases and J dropped 9; count of bases not matched to a gene: 10. Germline V gene lookup returns CDR1 LNHDA and CDR2 SQIVND (reference sequence). CDR3 amino acids: CASSSGTVASEQFF. The CDR3 bases are TGTGCCAGTAGTTCAGGGACAGTAGCCTCTGAGCAGTTCTTC.

The chain is built from TRBV7-9 and TRBJ1-1, with a possible D match to TRBD1 (5 bases). CDR3 length: 14 residues. V was shortened by 5 bases and J by 1 base, with 11 bases between the two germline ends. CDR1 SEHNR and CDR2 FQNEAQ come from the germline V gene (reference sequence). The CDR3 DNA reads TGTGCCAGCAGCGGGGGGAGGGGGAACACTGAAGCTTTCTTT. Protein product: CASSGGRGNTEAFF.

The rearrangement links TRBV11-3 to TRBJ1-1, with 7 bases lining up with TRBD1. Per the germline V gene, CDR1 is SGHNT and CDR2 is YENEEA. Trimming took 5 bases from V and 2 from J; bases not matched to a gene: 5. CDR3 length: 14 residues. The CDR3 sequence: CASSRGQTNTEAFF. The CDR3 DNA is TGTGCCAGCAGCCGGGGACAGACTAACACTGAAGCTTTCTTT.